This T cell receptor beta chain was sequenced for a study of cytomegalovirus exposure and HLA in healthy donors (dated by TCRdb to 2017 to 2019). Some background on the complete study: An earlier analysis of some 550 of the donors reported more than 250 Gb of sequence data and some 120 million unique TCR beta sequences from around 200 million T cells. All discovery cohort repertoires had been generated using a single sequencing platform. High-throughput TCR immunosequencing, statistical association of individual TCRs with disease status, and machine learning were combined to predict cytomegalovirus infection status. The study profiled the T cell repertoires of 550 to 700 subjects by immunosequencing and related them to cytomegalovirus serostatus. HLA typing included class I and class II loci at four-digit resolution. A later genetic analysis took genome-wide SNP genotypes for about 55% of the 666 donors and used that subset as a discovery cohort. Donor age, sex, ethnicity and CMV serostatus were compiled alongside the repertoire data. Of the roughly 390 genotyped donors, approximately 81% were placed in the genetic ancestry cluster associated with self-reported Caucasian donors. The study aimed to test whether signatures of past pathogen exposure could be identified by cataloging public T cell receptors. Because of strong linkage in the cohort, 4 to 6 DR-DQ haplotypes were treated as single units for association and clustering. Among about 370 genotyped donors of the cohort, an average of roughly 230,000 unique TCR beta nucleotide sequences was sequenced per donor, of which 15% to 20% were non-productive. In a later analysis, previously published TCR beta repertoires from several hundred donors were re-analyzed and high-resolution HLA genotyping was added so that TCR occurrence patterns could be studied. Besides the first cohort of some 670 subjects, a separate validation cohort made up of some 110 different subjects was used. Approximately 310 gigabases of sequencing data and 70 million to 100 million unique TCR sequences were included in an early release covering several hundred HLA-typed donors. The number of typed donors differed by locus: roughly 629-630 for A, B, C, DRB1 and DQB1; 522 for DQA1; over 600 for DPA1; and some 450 for DPB1. Rather than using new phenotypic data, the later analysis identified candidate immune exposures from TCR beta sequences and from how often those sequences occurred across donors. An earlier analysis of about 620 of the donors applied high-throughput TCR beta sequencing to assess whether each TCR beta V gene segment acted as functional or pseudogenic.

In total, just over 650 healthy bone marrow donors made up the cohort. At the time of sampling, all cohort members were nominally healthy, though unrecorded immune exposures were likely present. The donor tested CMV seropositive, placing the donor among the 289 seropositive members of the cohort. A peripheral blood sample was collected from each donor, and TCR beta sequencing was performed on peripheral blood mononuclear cells. Genomic DNA was extracted from the blood cell samples with the Qiagen DNeasy Blood Extraction Kit. What the work shows at the level of the full study, not this receptor alone: This cohort had only TCR beta chains sequenced, and the lack of alpha or paired-chain data limited which features could be detected. A further reported finding was that TCR beta sequences accurately predicted the HLA-A and HLA-B alleles for most subjects in the first cohort. V-gene and J-gene trimming of TCR beta chains was associated with a missense DCLRE1C variant in a later genetic analysis, and the association was replicated in an independent cohort. A cluster of highly shared sequence variants was judged likely to be a technical artifact of the sequencing pipeline. In a later analysis, HLA-associated TCR beta chains showed more clonal expansion and lower generation probabilities than non-associated chains that were equally common. A later analysis found that most CMV-associated TCR beta chains appeared HLA-restricted, with HLA associations seemingly driven largely by CMV exposure. Cytomegalovirus status was reported to be diagnosed by the classifier with high specificity and sensitivity in both the original and validation cohorts. Immune exposure information for the cohort was limited to CMV serostatus. Linkage disequilibrium might explain the correlated functional status among segregating V segments, but an unknown experimental factor could not be ruled out. Most TCR sequences were seen in very few donors, while some public TCRs were found in many individuals. The authors suggested that the approach could potentially be generalized to other disease states and immunological phenotypes. Because the 87-base-pair reads could not distinguish some IMGT-functional V segments, including TRBV6-2 and TRBV6-3, those segments were excluded. At a false discovery rate of 0.05, a later analysis linked 15,000 to 20,000 TCR beta sequences to specific HLA alleles. Compared with the roughly 700-donor mean, donors in an Asian-associated ancestry cluster had fewer N-insertions in productive TCRs, according to a later genetic analysis. A few of the identified cytomegalovirus-associated TCR beta chains were confirmed in vitro to be specific for cytomegalovirus antigens. Sequencing depth was assumed to be roughly uniform across donors in the presence/absence analyses, though that assumption may not hold. The study listed 164 TCR beta chains as associated with cytomegalovirus. In a later analysis, the rate of TCR association differed among HLA loci, with DRB1 alleles having the most associated TCRs and HLA-C alleles having the fewest. Because HLA typing was unavailable for some donors at each locus, only the typed subset was used in association tests. In an earlier analysis of approximately 590 of the donors, most TCR beta V segments appeared in productive rearrangements about 87% or about 30% of the time, broadly matching IMGT annotations. Because counts were too low, around 18 rarely observed V segments, including chromosome 9 orphons, were left out of the earlier analysis of approximately 500 of the donors. Assigning TCR associations to individual alleles was difficult when HLA alleles, especially DR and DQ, strongly co-occurred. A later analysis reported that several top co-occurrence clusters appeared linked to parvovirus B19, influenza, CMV and Epstein-Barr virus.

Remarks on this clone: What this receptor recognizes is not known. Base-call qualities are not available, and no considerably larger clone is one nucleotide away.

According to the germline V gene, CDR1 reads SGDLS and CDR2 reads YYNGEE. The CDR3 sequence holds 17 residues, the cysteine and phenylalanine included. The DNA shown is the 51-base CDR3, in frame from base 1. Clipping removes 2 bases from V and 3 bases from J, with 8 as the unmatched junction base count. The library came from the immunoSEQ multiplex PCR assay. A mixture of 60 forward primers for TCR Vbeta segments and 13 reverse primers for TCR Jbeta segments was used in the multiplex PCR. The CDR3 region of rearranged TCR beta genes was amplified from genomic DNA by a multiplex PCR assay. The amplified TCR beta libraries were sequenced on the Illumina HiSeq System as 87-base-pair reads. In the authors' own workflow: A later analysis tallied 75 million to 95 million unique TCR beta chains across the 650 to 750 repertoires, and around 9.9 million of those chains were shared by two or more donors. Raw reads were error-corrected and collapsed into unique sequences by a nearest-neighbor algorithm in which closely related sequences were merged to remove PCR and sequencing errors. CDR3 sequences were aligned to IMGT reference sequences to assign V, D and J gene segments. For a sequence to be retained, a match of at least six nucleotides was required to both a V gene segment and a J gene segment. A rearrangement counted as productive if the CDR3 had no stop codons and remained in frame with V and J, and every other rearrangement counted as non-productive. Following IMGT convention, CDR3 was defined as the stretch from the second conserved V-encoded cysteine up to the conserved J-encoded phenylalanine. Sequences without an unambiguous match to a single V gene segment were excluded from the earlier analysis of about 600 of the donors. An earlier analysis of roughly 590 of the donors called V segments functional above 56.7% productive rearrangements and segregating when the between-donor standard deviation exceeded 5%. To diagnose cytomegalovirus status from the catalog of TCR beta chain sequences, a statistical classification framework was built. V and J gene assignment, in a later analysis, came from comparing TCR nucleotide sequences with IMGT/GENE-DB human TR gene sequences. Using the TCRdist pipeline, a later analysis assigned CDR3 sequences along with most-parsimonious VDJ recombination scenarios. In a later analysis, each TCR beta chain was defined by its CDR3 amino acid sequence together with its V-gene family, and reads lacking a unique V-gene family were excluded. In a later analysis, approximately 640 highly shared, low-generation-probability nucleotide sequences were removed to address suspected cross-contamination and a sequencing artifact. A later analysis calculated a clonal expansion index for each public chain from normalized within-repertoire ranks of inferred template counts. In a later analysis, generation probabilities were computed using a VDJ recombination model fitted to out-of-frame rearrangements, and the results were checked against IGoR. In a later analysis, hypergeometric tests were used to score TCR-TCR, TCR-HLA and TCR-CMV co-occurrence, with a repertoire-size bias correction applied to TCR pairs. In a later analysis, false discovery rates were estimated by permuting HLA or CMV assignments 20 times. In a later analysis, co-occurring TCRs were grouped with DBSCAN, and TCRdist sequence similarity was added when clustering was performed within HLA-allele-positive subsets. For co-occurrence clustering, repertoires with fewer than 30,000 or more than 120,000 public chains were excluded, along with several repertoires with anomalous nucleotide sharing. In TCRdb, the immuneACCESS table is reduced to in-frame sequences with V and J assigned. These tables do not hold every clone; where another copy was compared, an unresolved V gene accounts for under half, and the others remain unexplained. The V and J calls and clone size are taken from that table; D and trimming were inferred from the DNA. The sample contains 100,000 to 150,000 clones, 74% of them found a single time. Jointly, the top ten make up roughly 4% of the sample.

The TCR was taken from a woman aged 50 to 65 in good health and CMV-seropositive. Here the chain combines TRBV9 and TRBJ1-3; TRBD1 matches 10 bases in the middle. The sample consisted of PBMCs. The DNA sequence follows: TGTGCCAGCAGCGTCGTTCCGGGGACAGGGGTTGGAAACACCATATATTTT. The resulting protein is CASSVVPGTGVGNTIYF.